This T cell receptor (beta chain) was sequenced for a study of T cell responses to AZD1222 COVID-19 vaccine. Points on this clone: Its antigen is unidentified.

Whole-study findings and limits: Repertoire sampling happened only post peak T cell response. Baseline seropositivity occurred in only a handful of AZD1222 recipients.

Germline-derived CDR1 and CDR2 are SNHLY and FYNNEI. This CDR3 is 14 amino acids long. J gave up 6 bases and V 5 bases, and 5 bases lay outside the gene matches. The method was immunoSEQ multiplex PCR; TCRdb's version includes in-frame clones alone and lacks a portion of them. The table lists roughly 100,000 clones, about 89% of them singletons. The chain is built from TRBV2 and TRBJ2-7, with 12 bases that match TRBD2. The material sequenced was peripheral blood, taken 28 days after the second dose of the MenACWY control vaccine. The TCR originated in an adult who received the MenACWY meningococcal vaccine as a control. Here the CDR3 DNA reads TGTGCCAGCAGTCCAGGACTAGCGGGGCTCGAGCAGTACTTC. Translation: CASSPGLAGLEQYF.